This entry is about one TCR beta chain. This entry belongs to a study of blood T cell repertoires in COVID-19. Turning to the study itself: Samples came from the United States, Italy and Spain, spanning acute and convalescent COVID-19. PBMCs, B-cell-depleted T cells, or T cells were the source of the cDNA or gDNA that made up the material.

With 7 bases removed from V and 5 bases from J, the gap between germline ends came to 15 bases. This CDR3 is built from 13 residues. Germline assignment: CDR1 MDHEN and CDR2 SYDVKM. Authors' analysis steps: Nucleated cell number was recorded as an estimate derived from reference gene primer amplification. Measured with immunoSEQ multiplex PCR; TCRdb has only the in-frame clones, and not every one. The D gene and trimming were derived from the DNA, and the V and J assignments and clone size from that table. The data contain roughly 120,000 clones, approximately 79% of them seen just once; the ten biggest clones take up 2.5% to 3%.

The V and J genes are TRBV28 and TRBJ2-7; a possible D gene is TRBD2 (6 bases). The source material was peripheral blood. The TCR sequence derives from a man over 45 with acute or convalescent COVID-19. This chain's CDR3 is CASTIRGGDEQYF. The CDR3 DNA reads as TGTGCCAGCACCATAAGGGGCGGGGACGAGCAGTACTTC.